This T cell receptor beta chain stems from a study of T cell responses to AZD1222 COVID-19 vaccine. CDR1 and CDR2 from the germline V gene are LNHDA and SQIVND (reference sequence). The CDR3 is 16 amino acids. V lost 4 bases to trimming and J lost 0 bases; unmatched junction nucleotides: 3. Using immunoSEQ multiplex PCR, the repertoire was profiled, and TCRdb retains in-frame clones only, with some absent. The sample comprises fewer than 100,000 clones, 70% to 90% of which are singletons, and roughly 10% rests with the top ten. The V call is TRBV19, the J call TRBJ2-3; TRBD2 agrees at 11 bases. The TCR comes from an adult who received the AZD1222 COVID-19 vaccine. This specimen consisted of peripheral blood, obtained 28 days after the second AZD1222 dose. The CDR3 DNA follows: TGTGCCAGTAGTACCAGACTAGCGGGGAGCACAGATACGCAGTATTTT. Its translation: CASSTRLAGSTDTQYF. Combining the CDR3 with reference TRBV19 and TRBJ2-3 gives the whole variable domain DGGITQSPKYLFRKEGQNVTLSCEQNLNHDAMYWYRQDPGQGLRLIYYSQIVNDFQKGDIAEGYSVSREKKESFPLTVTSAQKNPTAFYLCASSTRLAGSTDTQYFGPGTRLTVL.